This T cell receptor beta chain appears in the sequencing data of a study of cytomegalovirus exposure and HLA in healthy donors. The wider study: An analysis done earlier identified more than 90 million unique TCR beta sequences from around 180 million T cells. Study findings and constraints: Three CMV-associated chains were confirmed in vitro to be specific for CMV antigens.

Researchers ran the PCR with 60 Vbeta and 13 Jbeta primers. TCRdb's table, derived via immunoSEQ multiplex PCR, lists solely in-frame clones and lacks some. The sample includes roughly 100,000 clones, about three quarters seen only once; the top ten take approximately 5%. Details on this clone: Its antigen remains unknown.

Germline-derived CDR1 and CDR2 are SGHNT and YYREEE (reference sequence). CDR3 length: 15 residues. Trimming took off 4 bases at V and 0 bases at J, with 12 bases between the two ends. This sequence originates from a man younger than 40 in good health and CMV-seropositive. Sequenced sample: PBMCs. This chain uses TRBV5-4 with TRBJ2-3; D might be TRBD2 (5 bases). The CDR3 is CASSPGRTSTDTQYF. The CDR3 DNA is TGTGCCAGCAGCCCCGGCCGGACTAGCACAGATACGCAGTATTTT.